This TCR beta chain is from a study of blood T cells in healthy people across ages (dated by TCRdb to the mid-2010s). Concerning the study at large: In model experiments, template switching captured about one uniquely barcoded TCR beta cDNA molecule for every two T cells. The donors were divided into four age groups: young (average around 16 years), middle-aged (approximately 42), aged (about 61) and long-lived (more than 75). Age-related changes in TCR beta repertoire diversity were measured in the study by deep sequencing normalized with unique cDNA molecular identifiers. Two additional independent replicas of 1 million unique cDNA reads from the same blood draw were analyzed for two donors (one aged 18 to 29 and one aged 80 or older). To avoid experimental bias, donors of different ages were distributed randomly across sequencing lanes. The paper as a whole reports these results and caveats: Compared with the aged group, the long-lived group had more naive CD4+ T cells, fewer expanded clones and increased TCR diversity, suggesting age selection. Conclusive comparison of naive and antigen-experienced compartments was prevented by the profiling of bulk unsorted PBMCs. Observed TCR beta diversity per million T cells fell roughly linearly with age, and a significant reduction was already apparent by age around 40. Donor CMV infection status was unknown, potentially confounding age-related changes in expanded clonotypes. Total diversity estimates from one million sequenced T cells were considered lower bounds and underestimates. There was a strong correlation between observed TCR beta diversity and the percentage of naive T cells measured by flow cytometry.

This clonotype was seen only a few times. The specificity of this receptor is unknown. No per-base quality is available; no much larger clone lies one base away. Deletion took 6 bases off V and 0 bases off J, with a span of 11 bases between the germline ends. As encoded in the germline V gene, CDR1 is SNHLY while CDR2 is FYNNEI. From the cysteine through the phenylalanine, the CDR3 covers 14 amino acids. Of all the DNA, just the CDR3 is kept, 42 bases in frame from base 1. Systemically healthy Caucasian individuals from Russia, about 38 in total and aged about 6 to 95 years, were included as donors. Each donor gave around 9.9 milliliters of peripheral blood, collected into EDTA-treated Vacutainer tubes. Ficoll-Paque density-gradient centrifugation was used to isolate PBMCs, with at least 6.5 million per sample. Total RNA, at least 6 micrograms per sample, was extracted from PBMCs with Trizol reagent. For every donor, an aliquot of PBMCs went through flow cytometry to measure the percentages of naive CD45RAhigh/CD27high T cells.

Receptor amplification or capture employed 5' RACE. The sample was run on an Illumina HiSeq 2500. The second PCR ran for roughly 7 to 12 cycles and used a J-beta primer mix along with a sample-barcoded 5' primer. Each TCR beta cDNA molecule received a unique molecular identifier from a template-switch 5' adaptor carrying 12 random nucleotides. At least 3 million CDR3-containing paired-end reads were obtained from each sample. First-strand cDNA was synthesized from all RNA with the Mint cDNA synthesis kit, primed by a TRBC-specific oligonucleotide. Following uracil-DNA glycosylase treatment, all cDNA underwent a first 18-cycle PCR with the universal primers M1SS and BC2_uni_R. The source study handled its data this way. For normalization, 1 million high-quality reads were randomly selected from each sample, with every read carrying a distinct molecular identifier. Reads sharing molecular identifiers were discarded rather than binned into consensus sequences. MiTCR, run with a Q25 quality threshold and the strictest error-elimination algorithm, handled CDR3 identification, clonotype clustering and error correction. A nonparametric unseen species model with Euler transformation was used to estimate a lower bound on total TCR beta diversity. TCRdb reran the public reads through fastp at Q25 and MiXCR, keeping productive beta chains. A single entry per CDR3 protein holds the most common genes and DNA from its merged rows. The V and J calls reflect TCRdb's pipeline rather than the authors' work. This sample comprises around 870,000 distinct CDR3 sequences, around 28% of them detected only once. The ten biggest clones cover 15% to 20% of the sample.

This receptor chain uses TRBV2 and TRBJ1-2; no D segment can be confidently identified. This sequence was found in an elderly woman in good health. The sequenced sample consisted of blood. The DNA reads as follows: TGTGCCAGCAGGGGCGGCAGGACTAACTATGGCTACACCTTC. Its protein product is CASRGGRTNYGYTF.